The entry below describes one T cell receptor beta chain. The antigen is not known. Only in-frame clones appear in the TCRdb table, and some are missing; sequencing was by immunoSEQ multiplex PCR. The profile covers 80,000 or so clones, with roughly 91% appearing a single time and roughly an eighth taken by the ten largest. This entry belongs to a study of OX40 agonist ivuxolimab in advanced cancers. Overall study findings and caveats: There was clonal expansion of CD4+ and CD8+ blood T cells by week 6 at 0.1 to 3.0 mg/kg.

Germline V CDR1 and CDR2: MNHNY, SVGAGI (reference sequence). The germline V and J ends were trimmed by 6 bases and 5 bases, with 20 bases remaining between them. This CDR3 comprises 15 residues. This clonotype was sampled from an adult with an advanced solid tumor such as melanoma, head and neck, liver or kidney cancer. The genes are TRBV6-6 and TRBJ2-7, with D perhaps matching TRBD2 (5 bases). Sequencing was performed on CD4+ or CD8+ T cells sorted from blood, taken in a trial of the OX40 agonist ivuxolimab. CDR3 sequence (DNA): TGTGCCAGCAGCTCTACTGAGGGAGTTTACGACGAGCAGTACTTC. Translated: CASSSTEGVYDEQYF.